These 19 T cell receptor beta chains originate from one sample sequenced in a study of T cells after yellow fever vaccination (dated by TCRdb to between 2018 and 2020). The protocol used for the library was 5' RACE. Sequencing relied on an Illumina HiSeq 2500. Through fastp at Q25 and MiXCR, TCRdb rebuilt clones from the public reads, retaining in-frame beta chains. Rows merge per CDR3 protein into single entries with the most common DNA and genes. In this sample the table shows some 550,000 distinct CDR3 sequences, 15% to 20% of which occur a single time. Together, the top ten hold roughly 13% of the sample. Reading the label with the study, this specimen's treatment or condition is: live attenuated yellow fever vaccine strain. Sequencing was performed on PBMCs, taken 15 days after the yellow fever booster vaccination. The receptors come from a man aged 25 to 45 who received the YFV17D yellow fever vaccine.

In DNA, the CDR3 is TGTGCCAGCAGTTACCCGACTAGCCGCCAATACGAGCAGTACTTC. It specifies CASSYPTSRQYEQYF. The gene calls are TRBV6-2 or TRBV6-3 and TRBJ2-7; 7 bases fit TRBD2. Losses at the gene ends were 2 bases for V and 4 bases for J; bases not matched to a gene: 8. This CDR3 contains 15 residues. Germline V gene lookup returns CDR1 MNHEY and CDR2 SVGEGT.

The chain's CDR3 is CSGYDSRDIQYF. The CDR3 DNA sequence: TGCAGCGGGTACGACAGTCGGGACATTCAGTACTTC. The rearrangement uses TRBV29-1 and TRBJ2-4; a weak D match, TRBD1 (5 bases). V dropped 7 bases and J dropped 8 bases, with 15 bases sitting between them. CDR1 and CDR2 from the germline V gene are SQVTM and ANQGSEA. This CDR3 is 12 amino acids long.

This clonotype has just a few counts. This chain links TRBV7-2 with TRBJ2-1; 9 nucleotides align to TRBD1. The CDR3 contains 16 residues. CDR1 is SGHTA, CDR2 FQGNSA, per germline. V lost 4 bases and J lost 4; bases outside the gene matches: 8. As DNA, the CDR3 is TGTGCCAGCAGCTCCCGGGGGACAGGGAGTTACAATGAGCAGTTCTTC. Translating gives CASSSRGTGSYNEQFF.

DNA for the CDR3: TGCGCCAGCAGCCAAGACTCTCAAGGGACAACCCTGAGCAATGAGCAGTTCTTC. It encodes CASSQDSQGTTLSNEQFF. The chain combines TRBV4-3 with TRBJ2-1; a possible D gene is TRBD1 (6 bases). The germline gives CDR1 LGHNA, CDR2 YSLEER. This CDR3 contains 18 residues. V lost 0 bases and J lost 6, with 21 bases in between.

This clonotype was detected only a few times. The rearrangement joins TRBV7-2 to TRBJ2-7; 8 nucleotides agree with TRBD2. Trimming took 1 base from V and 0 from J; bases not matched to a gene: 5. Germline V lookup: CDR1 SGHTA, CDR2 FQGNSA. The CDR3 is 16 amino acids. In DNA form, the CDR3 reads TGTGCCAGCAGCTTAGTGGGAGCGGGGGCCTCCTACGAGCAGTACTTC. This codes for CASSLVGAGASYEQYF.

This clonotype was seen many times. This rearrangement joins TRBV12-3 or TRBV12-4 to TRBJ2-7, with 8 bases matching TRBD2. V was pared by 3 bases and J by 2 bases, with 3 bases of the junction left unmatched. The length of the CDR3 is 14 residues. DNA of the CDR3: TGTGCCAGCAGTTTGGTCGGGAGGGCCTACGAGCAGTACTTC. Encoded protein: CASSLVGRAYEQYF.

This clonotype was seen a handful of times. The V gene is TRBV28, the J gene TRBJ2-5; no firm D call. The CDR3 has 13 amino acids. Germline V lookup: CDR1 MDHEN, CDR2 SYDVKM. V dropped 4 bases and J dropped 2 bases, with 8 bases sitting between them. Written as DNA, the CDR3 is TGTGCCAGCAGTTATGGCAGACAAGAGACCCAGTACTTC. It encodes CASSYGRQETQYF.

The chain employs TRBV18 and TRBJ1-5, with D possibly matching TRBD1 (5 bases). The CDR3 contains 16 residues. Trimming stripped 3 bases from V and 4 bases from J, with 16 bases between. CDR1 and CDR2 from the germline V gene are KGHSH and LQKENI. The CDR3 spells CASSPKGPGLNQPQHF. In DNA form, the CDR3 reads TGTGCCAGCTCACCTAAGGGGCCAGGGCTAAATCAGCCCCAGCATTTT.

This clonotype was counted a few times. The chain is built from TRBV18 and TRBJ2-1, with a possible D match to TRBD2 (5 bases). The CDR3 is made up of 13 amino acids. CDR1 is KGHSH and CDR2 is LQKENI in the germline V gene. Deletions cut 2 bases from V and 9 bases from J, with 11 bases between. In DNA, the CDR3 is TGTGCCAGCTCACCAGGATCAGAGGGTGAGCAGTTCTTC. Protein sequence: CASSPGSEGEQFF. Together with reference TRBV18 and TRBJ2-1, the CDR3 gives the full variable domain: NAGVMQNPRHLVRRRGQEARLRCSPMKGHSHVYWYRQLPEEGLKFMVYLQKENIIDESGMPKERFSAEFPKEGPSILRIQQVVRGDSAAYFCASSPGSEGEQFFGPGTRLTVL.

The chain recombines TRBV4-2 with TRBJ2-4; 8 bases agree with TRBD2. The V gene end was trimmed by 4 bases and the J gene end by 0 bases; junction bases not matched to a gene: 8. Germline V CDR1 and CDR2: LGHNA, YNFKEQ. The CDR3 sequence is 17 residues long. The CDR3 nucleotides are TGTGCCAGCAGCCCTCGGGGGGGATTTCTAGCCAAAAACATTCAGTACTTC. This encodes CASSPRGGFLAKNIQYF.

The chain employs TRBV5-1 and TRBJ2-7, with a possible D match to TRBD1 (5 bases). The germline gives CDR1 SGHRS, CDR2 YFSETQ. Trimming stripped 2 bases from V and 7 bases from J, with 13 bases between. CDR3 length: 13 amino acids. CDR3 in amino acids: CASSFYQGLEQYF. CDR3 sequence (DNA): TGCGCCAGCAGCTTTTACCAGGGTTTGGAGCAGTACTTC.

V usage is TRBV20-1 and J usage is TRBJ1-3; D possibly corresponds to TRBD1 (5 bases). The V gene's germline CDR1 is DFQATT and CDR2 SNEGSKA (reference sequence). This CDR3 region has 13 residues. V shed 3 bases and J shed 4 bases, with 10 bases lying between them. In DNA, the CDR3 is TGCAGTGCTAGTCAAGGGGCCGGAAACACCATATATTTT. Translating it yields CSASQGAGNTIYF.

This clonotype has at least ten counts. V gene TRBV5-1 combines with J gene TRBJ1-1; D is possibly TRBD1 (6 bases). CDR3 length: 14 amino acids. The ends were cut back, 7 bases at V and 5 bases at J, with 18 bases in the middle. Looked up from germline, CDR1 is SGHRS and CDR2 is YFSETQ. This chain's CDR3 is CASRPGASGTEAFF. CDR3 DNA: TGCGCCAGCCGTCCGGGGGCCTCGGGAACTGAAGCTTTCTTT.

In regard to this clonotype: A single base separates this from a much larger clone, so it may be a read error. The rearrangement uses TRBV28 and TRBJ1-5; 7 bases are a match to TRBD1. The CDR3 sequence is 13 residues long. The V gene end was trimmed by 6 bases and the J gene end by 3 bases; junction bases not matched to a gene: 2. Germline CDR1 and CDR2: MDHEN and SYDVKM. Written as DNA, the CDR3 is TGTGCCAGCAGACAGGGGATCAATCAGCCCCAGCATTTT. As protein: CASRQGINQPQHF.

With respect to this clonotype: One end of the junction varies from germline; a read error may be responsible. This chain's CDR3 is CASSLSSPGTVIF. The CDR3 coding sequence is TGTGCCAGCAGCTTATCTTCACCCGGGACAGTGATCTTC. The rearrangement joins TRBV5-5 to TRBJ2-1; TRBD1 aligns across 7 bases. The CDR3 is 13 residues long. Germline V lookup: CDR1 SGHKS, CDR2 YYEKEE (reference sequence). The variable domain in full, completed from reference TRBV5-5 and TRBJ2-1, reads DAGVTQSPTHLIKTRGQQVTLRCSPISGHKSVSWYQQVLGQGPQFIFQYYEKEERGRGNFPDRFSARQFPNYSSELNVNALLLGDSALYLCASSLSSPGTVIFGPGTRLTVL.

This clonotype occurred a few times. The chain has TRBV25-1 and TRBJ2-5; the match to TRBD2 covers 10 bases. Per germline, CDR1 MGHDK and CDR2 SYGVNS. The V segment lost 6 bases and the J segment 5 bases; nucleotides outside the gene matches: 9. This CDR3 contains 15 residues. The CDR3 sequence: CASSGERGGAETQYF. The CDR3 DNA reads as TGTGCCAGCAGCGGGGAGCGGGGGGGCGCTGAGACCCAGTACTTC.

The chain is built from TRBV28 and TRBJ2-6, with D possibly TRBD1 on 6 matching bases. The CDR3 runs to 18 residues. V lost 4 bases to trimming and J lost 0 bases, with 16 bases between them. The germline V gene has CDR1 MDHEN and CDR2 SYDVKM. DNA for the CDR3: TGTGCCAGCAGTTCATCGGACAGCCATTCCTCTGGGGCCAACGTCCTGACTTTC. Translating gives CASSSSDSHSSGANVLTF.

This chain joins TRBV6-5 and TRBJ2-1, with TRBD1 matching over 7 bases. CDR1 and CDR2 from the germline V gene are MNHEY and SVGAGI. The length of the CDR3 is 15 residues. Trimming cost V 0 bases and J 5 bases; bases outside gene matches: 4. The CDR3 is CASSYSVTGNNEQFF. The CDR3 region has the DNA TGTGCCAGCAGTTACTCGGTGACAGGGAACAATGAGCAGTTCTTC.

This clonotype was seen more than once but under ten times. J is TRBJ1-2 and V is TRBV6-2 or TRBV6-3, with TRBD1 identical over 8 bases. Germline V CDR1 and CDR2: MNHEY, SVGEGT. The junction had 2 bases not matched to a gene; V was cut back by 5 bases and J by 3 bases. The CDR3 loop spans 13 amino acids. CDR3 DNA: TGTGCCAGCAGTGAGGGACAGGACTATGGCTACACCTTC. Its translation: CASSEGQDYGYTF.